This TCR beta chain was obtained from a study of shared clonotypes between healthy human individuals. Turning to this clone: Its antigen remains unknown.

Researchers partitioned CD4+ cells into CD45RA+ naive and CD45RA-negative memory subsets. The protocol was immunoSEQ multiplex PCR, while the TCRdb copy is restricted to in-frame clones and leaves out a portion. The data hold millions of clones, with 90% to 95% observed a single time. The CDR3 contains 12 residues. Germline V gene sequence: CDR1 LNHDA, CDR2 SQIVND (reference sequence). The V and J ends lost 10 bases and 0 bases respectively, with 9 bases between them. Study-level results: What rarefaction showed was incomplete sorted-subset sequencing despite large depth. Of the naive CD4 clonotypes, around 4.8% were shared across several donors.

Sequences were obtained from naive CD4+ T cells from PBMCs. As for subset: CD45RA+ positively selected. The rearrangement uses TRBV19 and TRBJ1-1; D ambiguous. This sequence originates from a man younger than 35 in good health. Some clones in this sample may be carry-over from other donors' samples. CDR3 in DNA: TGTGCCACCCCGTACATGAACACTGAAGCTTTCTTT. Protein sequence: CATPYMNTEAFF.